Listed below are T cell receptor beta chains from one sample, sequenced in a study of CD4 and CD8 cells across lung adenocarcinoma regions. One entry per CDR3 protein results from TCRdb running MiXCR on the PCR reads. The table includes more than 15,000 distinct CDR3 sequences, 46% detected once. Material for sequencing was CD4+ T cells from the margin of a lung tumor. These receptor sequences come from a male donor with lung adenocarcinoma. The CD4 and CD8 labels of this study may be unreliable. The CDR3 runs from the conserved cysteine through the conserved F or W. Fields, in order: clone size, J gene, D gene, V gene, CDR3 length, CDR3 DNA, CDR3 protein. The D gene is left open where the match is weak. Size is stated for part of the rows, as once, few or many counts, or as a class when the clone is expanded.

>many|TRBJ2-3|TRBD1|TRBV27|16
TGTGCCAGCAGCAGAACCCAGAGACAGGGTGCAGATACGCAGTATTTT
CASSRTQRQGADTQYF
>-|TRBJ2-7|TRBD1|TRBV4-1|15
TGCGCCAGCAGCCAAGTCTATGGGACAGGGTACGAGCAGTACTTC
CASSQVYGTGYEQYF
>many|TRBJ2-2|-|TRBV27|13
TGTGCCAGTAGGGAAGGACGCACCGGGGAGCTGTTTTTT
CASREGRTGELFF
>many|TRBJ2-1|TRBD2|TRBV7-8|14
TGTGCCAGCAGCTTCGGAGGGAGGGCCCATGAGCAGTTCTTC
CASSFGGRAHEQFF
>many|TRBJ2-1|-|TRBV11-3|12
TGTGCCAGCAGCTTACTTAACAATGAGCAGTTCTTC
CASSLLNNEQFF
>-|TRBJ2-4|-|TRBV27|17
TGTGCCAGCAGTCCTGGCCGACTAGCTTCTGGGACAAACACGCAGTACTTC
CASSPGRLASGTNTQYF
>few|TRBJ2-3|TRBD2|TRBV10-2|15
TGCGCCAGCAGAGATCTAGCGGGGAGCACAGATACGCAGTATTTT
CASRDLAGSTDTQYF
>many|TRBJ2-7|-|TRBV6-1|16
TGTGCCAGCAGCGCTTTTCTGAGCGGGACAACCTACGAGCAGTACTTC
CASSAFLSGTTYEQYF
>many|TRBJ2-3|TRBD2|TRBV7-2|14
TGTGCCAGCAGCCAACCAAGCGGGGCGTATACGCAGTATTTT
CASSQPSGAYTQYF
>-|TRBJ2-3|TRBD2|TRBV9|15
TGTGCCAGCAGCCTTAGGGAGGGTGGCACAGATACGCAGTATTTT
CASSLREGGTDTQYF
>once|TRBJ2-1|TRBD2|TRBV10-3|14
TGTGCCACCGCGGGGGTGCGGGGGATCAATGAGCAGTTCTTC
CATAGVRGINEQFF
>many|TRBJ1-6|-|TRBV6-1|14
TGTGCCGTCCAGGAGCGGGACTATAATTCACCCCTCCACTTT
CAVQERDYNSPLHF
>-|TRBJ1-1|TRBD1|TRBV12-3/TRBV12-4|13
TGTGCCAGCAAAGGGACAGGGCGCACTGAAGCTTTCTTT
CASKGTGRTEAFF
>few|TRBJ2-1|-|TRBV30|14
TGTGCCTGGAGTAACGGGGGAGTAGGGAATGAGCAGTTCTTC
CAWSNGGVGNEQFF
>-|TRBJ2-5|-|TRBV4-2|16
TGTGCCAGCAGGGAGGACGGCGGCCGCGACCAAGAGACGCAGTATTTC
CASREDGGRDQETQYF
>-|TRBJ1-6|TRBD1|TRBV7-2|16
TGTGCCAGCAGCTTAGTGGGGACAGGGGCGAATTCACCCCTCCACTTT
CASSLVGTGANSPLHF
>many|TRBJ1-2|-|TRBV4-2|14
TGTGCCAGCAGCCCCACGGACGGGAAAGAGGGCTACACCTTC
CASSPTDGKEGYTF
>few|TRBJ1-1|TRBD1|TRBV6-1|15
TGTGCCAGCATCCGAAAGACAGGGATGAACACTGAAGCTTTCTTT
CASIRKTGMNTEAFF
>many|TRBJ1-4|-|TRBV7-2|13
TGTGCCAGCGAGAGAAGGGCCGATGGAAAACTGTTTTTT
CASERRADGKLFF
>-|TRBJ2-3|-|TRBV6-4|15
TGTGCCAGCAGTGACGGGCTCGGGGCCAAAAATACGCAGTACTTT
CASSDGLGAKNTQYF
>-|TRBJ1-2|TRBD1|TRBV29-1|13
TGCAGCGTCAGGACAGGGGGTTCCTATGGCTACACCTTC
CSVRTGGSYGYTF
>many|TRBJ2-1|TRBD2|TRBV7-2|15
TGTGCCAGCAGCTTCTTAGCGGGACACTACAATGAGCAGTTCTTC
CASSFLAGHYNEQFF
>-|TRBJ2-7|-|TRBV4-1|15
TGCGCCAGCAGCCAAGATCCACAACTCTCCTACGAGCAGTACTTC
CASSQDPQLSYEQYF
>-|TRBJ2-3|-|TRBV10-3|15
TGTGCCTCGGGGGGAGGGGGGGGAGACGAAGATACGCAGTACTTT
CASGGGGGDEDTQYF
>medium-sized|TRBJ2-4|TRBD2|TRBV6-5|16
TGTGCCAGCAGTTACGGTGGAATAGCGGGAGTTAACATTCAGTACTTC
CASSYGGIAGVNIQYF
>-|TRBJ2-3|-|TRBV6-1|14
TGTGCCAGCAGTCGGAGGCCTATGACAGATACGCAGTATTTT
CASSRRPMTDTQYF
>once|TRBJ2-4|-|TRBV6-1|15
TGTGCCAGCAGCGCGGCGAAGGCAGCCAAAGACATGCAGTACTTC
CASSAAKAAKDMQYF
>many|TRBJ2-1|-|TRBV7-2|14
TGTGCCAGCAGCTTCGCGAGGGCCTACAATGAGCAGTTCTTC
CASSFARAYNEQFF
>many|TRBJ1-1|-|TRBV6-1|14
TGTGCCAGCGGGGTCGGGGGATCGAACACTGAAGCTTTCTTT
CASGVGGSNTEAFF
>-|TRBJ2-1|-|TRBV6-1|16
TGTGCCAGCAGTGTTGGGGCTAGCGTATCCTACAATGAGCAGTTCTTC
CASSVGASVSYNEQFF
>few|TRBJ2-2|TRBD1|TRBV7-9|17
TGTGCCAGCAGCTTAACCGCAAGACCCGGGACAGCCGGGGAGCTGTTTTTT
CASSLTARPGTAGELFF
>-|TRBJ2-5|-|TRBV6-1|17
TGTGCCAGCAGTGAAGCGAGCGTCTGGGGGATTGGAGAGACCCAGTACTTC
CASSEASVWGIGETQYF
>-|TRBJ2-5|-|TRBV6-1|15
TGTGCCAGGGGTATCGGGGGCAGTGACCTGGAGACGCAGTACTTT
CARGIGGSDLETQYF
>-|TRBJ2-1|TRBD2|TRBV6-1|14
TGTGCCAGCCAACTAGCGGGAGCGCGGCATGAGCAGTTCTTC
CASQLAGARHEQFF
>once|TRBJ2-1|TRBD1|TRBV27|15
TGTGCCAGCAGTCAAAGCCGGGACAGACTCAATGAGCAGTTCTTC
CASSQSRDRLNEQFF
>many|TRBJ2-7|-|TRBV6-5|15
TGTGCCAGCAGTTACGAAGGCCAGGGCTACTACGAGCAGTACTTC
CASSYEGQGYYEQYF
>many|TRBJ2-1|-|TRBV12-3/TRBV12-4|16
TGTGCCAGCAGTTTATACGGGACAAGCTCCTACAATGAGCAGTTCTTC
CASSLYGTSSYNEQFF
>medium-sized|TRBJ2-1|-|TRBV6-1|15
TGTGCCAGCAGTGACGGCGCAACCCCGTACAATGAGCAGTTCTTC
CASSDGATPYNEQFF
>-|TRBJ1-2|-|TRBV6-1|14
TGTGCCAGCAGTCCCCCGGGGGTTCACACTGGCGCCACCTTC
CASSPPGVHTGATF
>once|TRBJ2-2|-|TRBV6-5|15
TGTACCAGCAGACTCCAGTCCGGAAGTCCCGAGGCGCTGTATTTT
CTSRLQSGSPEALYF
>many|TRBJ2-3|-|TRBV4-1|13
TGCGCCAGCAGCCAAGGGATAGCTGATACGCAGTATTTT
CASSQGIADTQYF
>many|TRBJ2-2|-|TRBV4-1|17
TGCGCCAGCAGCCAAGTCTCGGGGATGGCTCACACCGGGGAGCTGTTTTTT
CASSQVSGMAHTGELFF
>-|TRBJ1-4|-|TRBV27|13
TGTGCCAGCAGTTTATTAGGTGATGAAAAACTGTTTTTT
CASSLLGDEKLFF
>-|TRBJ2-5|TRBD2|TRBV6-1|16
TGTGCCAGCAGTGCCAATCTAGCGGGAGGCGACGAGACGCAGTATTTC
CASSANLAGGDETQYF
>many|TRBJ2-7|TRBD2|TRBV7-6|15
TGTGCCAGCAGCTTTAGACTAGCGGGCTCCTACGAGCAGTACTTC
CASSFRLAGSYEQYF
>few|TRBJ1-1|TRBD1|TRBV25-1|14
TGTGCCAGCAGCTTGACAGGGATGAACACTGAAGCTTTCTTT
CASSLTGMNTEAFF
>many|TRBJ1-2|TRBD1|TRBV4-1|15
TGCGCCAGCAGCCTCCACGGACAGGGAAGCTATGGCTACACCTTC
CASSLHGQGSYGYTF
>-|TRBJ2-5|TRBD2|TRBV4-1|15
TGCGCCGGGGGGACGGGGGGAGGTGATGGGGAGACGCAGTACTTC
CAGGTGGGDGETQYF
>-|TRBJ2-7|-|TRBV27|13
TGTGCCAGCAGTCTGTCGGGGAGATCCGAGCAGTACTTC
CASSLSGRSEQYF
>-|TRBJ1-1|TRBD1|TRBV6-1|14
TGTGCCAGCAGCAAGACAGGGAAAGTGGTTGAAGCTTTCTTT
CASSKTGKVVEAFF
>many|TRBJ2-2|-|TRBV7-2|15
TGTGCCAGCAGCTTCTCCCCTACCCACACCGGGGAGCTGTTTTTT
CASSFSPTHTGELFF